Listed here are 30 T cell receptor beta chains from one sample, sequenced in a study of T cells in Graves' hyperthyroidism and ophthalmopathy. Amplified regions were TCR beta CDR3 sequences from RNA transcripts. TCR CDR3 regions were first amplified by RT-PCR with HTBI primers. TCRdb recomputed calls from the multiplex PCR reads with MiXCR, one row per CDR3 protein. The sample includes 400,000 to 600,000 distinct CDR3 sequences, 20% to 25% of them seen just once. The sequencing input was blood. These receptors were collected from a man younger than 35 with Graves' hyperthyroidism.

This clonotype has a count of ten or more. This chain joins TRBV20-1 and TRBJ2-7; 8 bases map to TRBD1. Germline CDR1 reads DFQATT; CDR2 reads SNEGSKA (reference sequence). This CDR3 contains 14 residues. V dropped 7 bases and J dropped 0; count of bases not matched to a gene: 8. Here the CDR3 DNA reads TGCAGTGTTCTCGACAGGGGAAGCTCCTACGAGCAGTACTTC. This sequence encodes CSVLDRGSSYEQYF.

The chain is built from TRBV5-5 and TRBJ2-7, with TRBD1 as a possible D gene (5 bases). Germline V gene lookup returns CDR1 SGHKS and CDR2 YYEKEE (reference sequence). The CDR3 consists of 15 residues. V gave up 0 bases and J gave up 3 bases, with 13 bases separating them. DNA for the CDR3: TGTGCCAGCAGCTTGGGGGGCAGGCCCTACTACGAGCAGTACTTC. Its translation: CASSLGGRPYYEQYF.

Regarding this clonotype: A read error is possible here, since a much larger clone lies one base away. The CDR3 does not close with the conserved phenylalanine or tryptophan, likely indicating a read error. This chain connects TRBV5-5 to TRBJ2-7; 7 bases align to TRBD1. V was clipped by 2 bases and J by 6 bases; unmatched bases: 2. The CDR3 runs 12 residues. From germline, CDR1 is SGHKS and CDR2 YYEKEE (reference sequence). CDR3 protein: CASSFGQAEQYL. CDR3 nucleotides: TGTGCCAGCAGCTTTGGACAGGCCGAGCAGTACCTC.

This clonotype was found a few times. The chain has TRBV20-1 and TRBJ2-7; TRBD2 is a possible D gene (6 bases). Trimming removed 5 bases at V and 1 base at J, with 21 bases between. The CDR3 totals 16 residues. Germline V CDR1 and CDR2: DFQATT, SNEGSKA (reference sequence). The CDR3 here is CSAPLREAPESYEQYF. CDR3 coding DNA: TGCAGTGCTCCTCTCAGGGAGGCACCAGAATCCTACGAGCAGTACTTC.

The gene calls are TRBV3-1 and TRBJ1-2; D perhaps matches TRBD1 (6 bases). Looked up from germline, CDR1 is LGHDT and CDR2 is YNNKEL (reference sequence). CDR3 length equals 16 residues. Trimming cost V 3 bases and J 0 bases, with 14 bases left between them. The CDR3 DNA reads as TGTGCCAGCAGCCAGGGCACAGGGACCCCTAACTATGGCTACACCTTC. Translating it yields CASSQGTGTPNYGYTF.

This sequence joins TRBV2 and TRBJ2-5; 8 bases line up with TRBD1. The CDR3 consists of 15 residues. Germline V gives CDR1 SNHLY, CDR2 FYNNEI. The J segment lost 5 bases and the V segment lost 6 bases, leaving 11 bases of the junction unmatched. The CDR3 DNA follows: TGTGCCAGCAGGGATCCCGGGACAGGAGGGGAGACCCAGTACTTC. Translation gives CASRDPGTGGETQYF.

This clonotype was counted at least ten times. The genes are TRBV5-6 and TRBJ2-5, with a tentative D call TRBD2 (5 bases). This CDR3 spans 13 amino acids. Germline-derived CDR1 and CDR2 are SGHDT and YYEEEE. Trimming removed 4 bases at V and 5 bases at J, with 12 bases between. Written as DNA, the CDR3 is TGTGCCAGCAGCAAGGGAGAGAAGGAGACCCAGTACTTC. This gives the protein CASSKGEKETQYF. The whole variable domain, remainder taken from reference TRBV5-6 and TRBJ2-5, is DAGVTQSPTHLIKTRGQQVTLRCSPKSGHDTVSWYQQALGQGPQFIFQYYEEEERQRGNFPDRFSGHQFPNYSSELNVNALLLGDSALYLCASSKGEKETQYFGPGTRLLVL.

This sequence joins TRBV7-2 and TRBJ2-7; no clear D gene. This CDR3 has 15 amino acids. Germline CDR1 reads SGHTA; CDR2 reads FQGNSA. V was clipped by 1 base and J by 1 base, with 11 bases between them. The CDR3 loop reads CASSLVIYKSYEQYF. In nucleotides, the CDR3 is TGTGCCAGCAGCTTAGTAATCTACAAATCCTACGAGCAGTACTTC.

This clonotype is a singleton in its sample. The chain carries TRBV29-1 and TRBJ2-7; 8 bases match TRBD1. Germline CDR1 SQVTM, CDR2 ANQGSEA. This CDR3 spans 15 amino acids. V trimming: 6 bases; J trimming: 1 base; junction bases outside the gene matches: 11. The CDR3 spells CSVDLTGDFSYEQYF. As DNA, the CDR3 is TGCAGCGTAGATTTGACAGGGGATTTTTCCTACGAGCAGTACTTC.

This clonotype was recorded at least ten times. The V and J genes are TRBV12-3 or TRBV12-4 and TRBJ1-1, with 7 positions matching TRBD1. V lost 3 bases to trimming and J lost 4 bases; unmatched junction nucleotides: 11. This CDR3 contains 16 residues. CDR3 nucleotides: TGTGCCAGCAGTTTGGGGTCAGGGGGGGTGAGCACTGAAGCTTTCTTT. This gives the protein CASSLGSGGVSTEAFF.

The genes are TRBV12-3 or TRBV12-4 and TRBJ2-7; possibly TRBD1 or TRBD2 for D (5 bases each). The V end lost 2 bases, the J end lost 5 bases, and 10 bases lay between the germline ends. The CDR3 runs 13 residues. The CDR3 DNA follows: TGTGCCAGCAGTTTACCCAGGGACCACGAGCAGTACTTC. Amino acids: CASSLPRDHEQYF.

This clonotype was seen at least ten times. V is TRBV28 and J is TRBJ2-7; D possibly matches TRBD1 or TRBD2 (5 bases each). Germline CDR1 reads MDHEN; CDR2 reads SYDVKM. The CDR3 is made up of 14 amino acids. The V end was cut by 9 bases, the J end by 0 bases, with 15 bases between. The chain's CDR3 is CASPTGPRSYEQYF. CDR3 nucleotides: TGTGCCAGTCCTACGGGACCACGCTCCTACGAGCAGTACTTC.

This clonotype was recorded many times. The chain combines TRBV12-3 or TRBV12-4 with TRBJ1-1; D possibly corresponds to TRBD1 (5 bases). The CDR3 runs 14 residues. Deletions cut 5 bases from V and 4 bases from J, with 14 bases between. CDR3 nucleotides: TGTGCCAGCAGTCCCGAGGGGAGATTCACTGAAGCTTTCTTT. Encoded protein: CASSPEGRFTEAFF.

This clonotype came up many times. The rearrangement uses TRBV6-1 and TRBJ1-1, with TRBD1 matching 9 bases. The CDR3 runs to 15 residues. The junction had 10 bases not matched to a gene; V was cut back by 8 bases and J by 3 bases. Per germline, CDR1 MNHNS and CDR2 SASEGT. This CDR3 is CASGRQGDEYTEAFF. In DNA form, the CDR3 reads TGTGCCAGCGGACGACAGGGGGACGAGTACACTGAAGCTTTCTTT.

This clonotype turned up a few times. The rearrangement uses TRBV5-4 and TRBJ2-5; 9 nucleotides line up with TRBD2. V shed 4 bases, J shed 2 bases, and the junction held 9 bases outside the gene matches. Per the germline V gene, CDR1 is SGHNT and CDR2 is YYREEE (reference sequence). The CDR3 covers 16 residues. DNA for the CDR3: TGTGCCAGCAGCCCGCGAGGCGGGGGGGTTCAAGAGACCCAGTACTTC. Protein: CASSPRGGGVQETQYF.

This clonotype occurred many times. The V call is TRBV20-1, the J call TRBJ2-5; the D gene is possibly TRBD2 (6 bases). CDR1 is DFQATT and CDR2 is SNEGSKA in the germline V gene (reference sequence). V was cut by 0 bases and J by 4 bases, with 15 bases left in between. The CDR3 contains 15 residues. The CDR3 loop reads CSAREYAGRSETQYF. DNA for the CDR3: TGCAGTGCTAGAGAGTATGCAGGGAGGTCAGAGACCCAGTACTTC.

This clonotype was detected only a few times. The V and J genes are TRBV20-1 and TRBJ2-5, with D perhaps matching TRBD2 (7 bases). Germline-derived CDR1 and CDR2 are DFQATT and SNEGSKA (reference sequence). The CDR3 consists of 15 residues. V gave up 6 bases and J gave up 0 bases, with 17 bases separating them. This CDR3 is CSAQRGGQYQETQYF. The CDR3, as DNA: TGCAGTGCGCAGAGGGGGGGCCAGTACCAAGAGACCCAGTACTTC.

This sequence joins TRBV14 and TRBJ2-7; TRBD1 agrees at 10 bases. The CDR3 contains 15 residues. After removal of 2 bases from V and 5 bases from J, the junction contained 6 bases not matched to a gene. Germline V gene sequence: CDR1 SGHDN, CDR2 FVKESK. In DNA, the CDR3 is TGTGCCAGCAGCCAACTTACCGGGACAGGGGACGAGCAGTACTTC. Encoded protein: CASSQLTGTGDEQYF. Variable domain in full (rest from reference TRBV14 and TRBJ2-7): EAGVTQFPSHSVIEKGQTVTLRCDPISGHDNLYWYRRVMGKEIKFLLHFVKESKQDESGMPNNRFLAERTGGTYSTLKVQPAELEDSGVYFCASSQLTGTGDEQYFGPGTRLTVT.

The rearrangement links TRBV6-2 or TRBV6-3 to TRBJ2-7; a weak D match, TRBD1 (5 bases). V was trimmed by 0 bases and J by 6 bases, leaving 15 bases between them. CDR3 length equals 15 residues. Germline V gene data show CDR1 as MNHEY and CDR2 as SVGEGT. Here the CDR3 DNA reads TGTGCCAGCAGTTACTCGACAGCCCCAAAATGCGAGCAGTACTTC. Its translation is CASSYSTAPKCEQYF.

This chain joins TRBV7-8 and TRBJ1-3; D unresolved. Germline CDR1 and CDR2: SGHVS and FQNEAQ. Trimming pared 3 bases from V and 4 bases from J, leaving 10 bases between. This CDR3 has 14 residues. In DNA, the CDR3 is TGTGCCAGCAGCTTGTACGATGAGGGAAACACCATATATTTT. This sequence encodes CASSLYDEGNTIYF.

The table lists this clonotype with many counts. This rearrangement joins TRBV7-8 to TRBJ1-2; D ambiguous. The V gene lost 1 base and the J gene lost 0 bases, with 15 bases spanning the gap. Germline CDR1 is SGHVS and CDR2 is FQNEAQ. The CDR3 is 17 residues long. The CDR3 DNA sequence: TGTGCCAGCAGCTTAGGTCCAAAGGAACTATCTAACTATGGCTACACCTTC. Translated: CASSLGPKELSNYGYTF. Based on the CDR3 plus reference TRBV7-8 and TRBJ1-2, the full variable domain is GAGVSQSPRYKVAKRGQDVALRCDPISGHVSLFWYQQALGQGPEFLTYFQNEAQLDKSGLPSDRFFAERPEGSVSTLKIQRTQQEDSAVYLCASSLGPKELSNYGYTFGSGTRLTVV.

This clonotype was counted at least ten times. This rearrangement joins TRBV7-2 to TRBJ1-1; no reliable D call. Trimming took off 1 base at V and 6 bases at J, with 9 bases between the two ends. This CDR3 contains 13 residues. In germline, CDR1 is SGHTA, CDR2 FQGNSA. The CDR3 bases are TGTGCCAGCAGCTTAGGGATTGGGGCTGAAGCTTTCTTT. This translates into CASSLGIGAEAFF.

This clonotype appeared many times. The chain recombines TRBV10-3 with TRBJ2-5; either TRBD1 or TRBD2 may fit D (5 bases each). Per the germline V gene, CDR1 is ENHRY and CDR2 is SYGVKD. Trimming stripped 2 bases from V and 1 base from J, with 20 bases between. There are 18 residues in the CDR3. The CDR3 coding sequence is TGTGCCATCAGTGAGGGACCGGCCTCGCATGGGGGCCAAGAGACCCAGTACTTC. Its translation is CAISEGPASHGGQETQYF.

There are many counts of this clonotype. The chain combines TRBV5-1 with TRBJ2-7, with D possibly matching TRBD2 (6 bases). Per the germline V gene, CDR1 is SGHRS and CDR2 is YFSETQ. The CDR3 runs 15 residues. The V end lost 1 base, the J end lost 5 bases, and 16 bases lay between the germline ends. This CDR3 is CASSLRLASHHEQYF. The DNA of the CDR3 is TGCGCCAGCAGCTTGAGGCTAGCGAGTCACCACGAGCAGTACTTC.

Ten or more counts support this clonotype. The chain is built from TRBV19 and TRBJ1-5, with 8 bases identical to TRBD1. Trimming removed 5 bases from V and 8 bases from J; junction bases left unmatched: 5. The CDR3 sequence is 13 residues long. Germline V CDR1 and CDR2: LNHDA, SQIVND (reference sequence). The DNA of the CDR3 is TGTGCCAGTAGTCGGACGACAGGGGAGCCCCAGCATTTT. Translating it yields CASSRTTGEPQHF.

This clonotype was found many times. This chain links TRBV12-3 or TRBV12-4 with TRBJ1-2; no clear D gene. The CDR3 sequence is 13 residues long. V lost 0 bases, J lost 8 bases, and 10 bases lay in between. The DNA for the CDR3 is TGTGCCAGCAGTTTAGCGTACACCGAAGGCTACACCTTC. Translation gives CASSLAYTEGYTF.

This clonotype was observed at least ten times. J is TRBJ1-4 and V is TRBV27; D is perhaps TRBD1 (6 bases). The CDR3 runs 14 residues. CDR1 and CDR2 (germline): MNHEY, SMNVEV (reference sequence). Trimming cost V 3 bases and J 6 bases, with 11 bases left between them. The CDR3: CASSFSGVDEKLFF. DNA for the CDR3: TGTGCCAGCAGTTTTTCAGGGGTCGATGAAAAACTGTTTTTT.

This clonotype appeared many times. The chain recombines TRBV5-5 with TRBJ1-2, with 7 bases fitting TRBD1. The CDR3 is 12 residues long. Germline-derived CDR1 and CDR2 are SGHKS and YYEKEE (reference sequence). V was pared by 4 bases and J by 7 bases, with 4 bases of the junction left unmatched. CDR3 DNA sequence: TGTGCCAGCAGCGTCCCAGGGGGTGGCTACACCTTC. Encoded protein: CASSVPGGGYTF.

The rearrangement uses TRBV28 and TRBJ2-7; D unclear. This CDR3 spans 14 amino acids. Germline loops: CDR1 MDHEN, CDR2 SYDVKM. Trimming took off 6 bases at V and 0 bases at J, with 12 bases between the two ends. This CDR3 reads CASRAAVTSYEQYF. In nucleotides, the CDR3 is TGTGCCAGCAGGGCCGCAGTGACCTCCTACGAGCAGTACTTC.

At least ten counts were recorded for this clonotype. This rearrangement joins TRBV20-1 to TRBJ1-1; the D gene is possibly TRBD1 (5 bases). V was shortened by 4 bases and J by 3 bases, with 9 bases between the two germline ends. The CDR3 is made up of 12 amino acids. Germline V gene lookup returns CDR1 DFQATT and CDR2 SNEGSKA (reference sequence). This CDR3 is CSAKAGDTEAFF. In DNA form, the CDR3 reads TGCAGTGCTAAGGCGGGGGACACTGAAGCTTTCTTT.